The text below deals with one TCR beta chain. Its target is unknown. J gave up 4 bases and V 5 bases, and 5 bases lay outside the gene matches. The germline V gene encodes CDR1 WSHSY and CDR2 SAAADI. This CDR3 comprises 13 residues. The data were obtained in a study of T cell repertoires in cytomegalovirus infection. Turning to the study itself: As its CMV epitopes, the study selected recently identified HLA-C-restricted and well-studied HLA-B-restricted targets.

TCRdb passed the reads through MiXCR, listing each CDR3 protein once. The repertoire includes fewer than 1,000,000 distinct CDR3 sequences, about a third of them detected once, and over 10% sits in the top ten. Specimen: cultured CD8+ T cells from PBMCs, collected from culture after CMV antigen stimulation. The chain joins TRBV10-2 to TRBJ2-7; 7 bases line up with TRBD1. The receptor's source is a human donor in good health (CMV status not recorded). Some clones in this sample may be carry-over from other donors' samples. The CDR3 is CASSTGARYEQYF. The CDR3 coding sequence is TGCGCCAGCAGTACAGGGGCCAGATACGAGCAGTACTTC.